The 21 T cell receptor beta chains in this list originate from one sample, sequenced in a study of CD8+ T cells in alopecia areata. RNA was isolated and reverse transcribed to cDNA, the sequencing template. Only in-frame clones appear in the TCRdb table, and some are missing; sequencing was by immunoSEQ multiplex PCR. The sample has fewer than 200,000 clones; about 54% are singletons. Treatment defined: oral pan-JAK inhibitor, 5-10 mg twice daily. The sample was CD4+ T cells sorted from blood, taken at roughly week 55, from a patient treated with tofacitinib. The receptors shown here come from a human donor with alopecia areata.

V is TRBV27 and J is TRBJ1-1; D is uncertain. Trimming removed 2 bases from V and 5 bases from J, with 9 bases in between. Germline values: CDR1 MNHEY, CDR2 SMNVEV (reference sequence). This CDR3 contains 13 residues. The CDR3, as DNA: TGTGCCAGCAGTTTAGACCGGCGGACTGAAGCTTTCTTT. Protein sequence: CASSLDRRTEAFF.

This clone was counted between two and nine times. The rearrangement links TRBV2 to TRBJ2-7, with D uncertain. V was cut by 7 bases and J by 5 bases, with 21 bases left in between. In germline, CDR1 is SNHLY, CDR2 FYNNEI. The CDR3 totals 15 residues. DNA for the CDR3: TGTGCCAGCATCGAAGGGCACGCGATAGTGCACGAGCAGTACTTC. Translating gives CASIEGHAIVHEQYF.

The chain links TRBV12-5 to TRBJ2-1; TRBD2 is a possible D gene (5 bases). Trimming left V 0 bases short and J 6 bases short, with 12 bases between. The CDR3 runs 15 residues. Germline CDR1 is LGHNT and CDR2 is FRNRAP. As DNA, the CDR3 is TGTGCTAGTGGTTTGGTACTTGGACTCACCAATGAGCAGTTCTTC. This sequence encodes CASGLVLGLTNEQFF.

The chain employs TRBV4-2 and TRBJ1-2, with D possibly matching TRBD1 (6 bases). The CDR3 runs 15 residues. Germline loops: CDR1 LGHNA, CDR2 YNFKEQ. With 0 bases removed from V and 6 bases from J, the gap between germline ends came to 14 bases. In DNA form, the CDR3 reads TGTGCCAGCAGCCAAGAACAGGGCCTTCGGGATGGCTACACCTTC. It specifies CASSQEQGLRDGYTF.

The chain links TRBV4-1 to TRBJ2-7; 7 bases align to TRBD1. Per germline, CDR1 MGHRA and CDR2 YSYEKL. The CDR3 sequence is 15 residues long. V gave up 4 bases and J gave up 3 bases; unmatched junction bases: 9. The CDR3 here is CASSRGTATDYEQYF. The CDR3 DNA follows: TGCGCCAGCAGCCGAGGGACAGCGACCGACTACGAGCAGTACTTC.

The genes are TRBV30 and TRBJ2-3, with 8 positions matching TRBD2. With 0 bases clipped from V and 0 bases from J, the junction kept 11 bases outside the gene matches. Germline values: CDR1 GTSNPN, CDR2 SVGIG (reference sequence). This CDR3 is built from 18 residues. The CDR3 coding sequence is TGTGCCTGGAGTGTACCCGCGGGGGGTCCACCTAGCACAGATACGCAGTATTTT. As protein: CAWSVPAGGPPSTDTQYF.

The rearrangement uses TRBV2 and TRBJ2-2; D gene ambiguous. CDR1 is SNHLY and CDR2 is FYNNEI in the germline V gene. Trimming removed 0 bases from V and 8 bases from J, with 13 bases in between. The CDR3 covers 15 residues. The DNA for the CDR3 is TGTGCCAGCAGTGAAGCCCTTTCATACGTAGGGGAGCTGTTTTTT. Translation gives CASSEALSYVGELFF.

This sequence joins TRBV19 and TRBJ2-7, with 10 nucleotides matching TRBD1. The germline V gene encodes CDR1 LNHDA and CDR2 SQIVND (reference sequence). After removal of 7 bases from V and 2 bases from J, the junction contained 5 bases not matched to a gene. CDR3 length: 14 amino acids. CDR3 coding DNA: TGTGCCAGTACCCGGACAGGGGGGACCTACGAGCAGTACTTC. Translation gives CASTRTGGTYEQYF. The complete variable domain, with remaining parts taken from reference TRBV19 and TRBJ2-7, reads DGGITQSPKYLFRKEGQNVTLSCEQNLNHDAMYWYRQDPGQGLRLIYYSQIVNDFQKGDIAEGYSVSREKKESFPLTVTSAQKNPTAFYLCASTRTGGTYEQYFGPGTRLTVT.

This chain uses TRBV5-1 with TRBJ2-7; unclear D gene. The CDR3 runs 14 residues. The V gene lost 4 bases and the J gene lost 0 bases, with 11 bases spanning the gap. Germline V gene sequence: CDR1 SGHRS, CDR2 YFSETQ. For the CDR3, the DNA is TGCGCCAGCAGCCCTTTGGAGAACTCCTACGAGCAGTACTTC. Encoded protein: CASSPLENSYEQYF.

The rearrangement uses TRBV7-7 and TRBJ1-6; D is unclear. The CDR3 length is 15 residues. The V gene's germline CDR1 is SSHAT and CDR2 FNYEAQ (reference sequence). The V gene lost 5 bases and the J gene lost 10 bases, with 18 bases spanning the gap. The CDR3 region has the DNA TGTGCCAGCAGCGAGAAGGGTCTTGGGTACTCACCCCTCCACTTT. Translating gives CASSEKGLGYSPLHF.

The chain has TRBV2 and TRBJ1-1; D gene ambiguous. Germline values: CDR1 SNHLY, CDR2 FYNNEI. The CDR3 length is 12 residues. Between the trimmed V and J ends, which lost 7 bases and 8 bases, there was a span of 14 bases. The CDR3: CASTSVVLEAFF. The CDR3 region has the DNA TGTGCCAGCACTAGTGTAGTGTTAGAAGCTTTCTTT. Combining the CDR3 with reference TRBV2 and TRBJ1-1 gives the whole variable domain EPEVTQTPSHQVTQMGQEVILRCVPISNHLYFYWYRQILGQKVEFLVSFYNNEISEKSEIFDDQFSVERPDGSNFTLKIRSTKLEDSAMYFCASTSVVLEAFFGQGTRLTVV.

As to this clone: A much larger clone is a single base away; this may be a read error. The chain is built from TRBV4-2 and TRBJ2-3; D is possibly TRBD2 (5 bases). There are 16 residues in the CDR3. Trimming cost V 0 bases and J 2 bases, with 12 bases left between them. Germline V gene data show CDR1 as LGHNA and CDR2 as YNFKEQ. The chain's CDR3 is CASSQDHSGDTDTQYF. The CDR3 DNA is TGTGCCAGCAGCCAAGATCATTCCGGGGACACAGATACGCAGTATTTT.

This clone was found a few times. The V call is TRBV29-1, the J call TRBJ2-7, with a tentative D call TRBD2 (6 bases). The CDR3 is 14 residues long. V dropped 6 bases and J dropped 0 bases, with 15 bases sitting between them. Germline CDR1 SQVTM, CDR2 ANQGSEA. CDR3 in amino acids: CSVRAGLHSYEQYF. CDR3 nucleotide sequence: TGCAGCGTGAGGGCGGGACTCCACTCCTACGAGCAGTACTTC.

The chain links TRBV2 to TRBJ2-3, with TRBD2 matching over 14 bases. CDR1 and CDR2 from the germline V gene are SNHLY and FYNNEI. The CDR3 extends over 16 amino acids. Trimming at V came to 4 bases and at J to 7 bases, leaving 7 bases not matched to a gene. This chain's CDR3 is CASSGVGTSGGYTQYF. The DNA of the CDR3 is TGTGCCAGCAGTGGCGTCGGGACTAGCGGGGGTTATACGCAGTATTTT. The full variable domain, with the rest looked up from reference TRBV2 and TRBJ2-3, is EPEVTQTPSHQVTQMGQEVILRCVPISNHLYFYWYRQILGQKVEFLVSFYNNEISEKSEIFDDQFSVERPDGSNFTLKIRSTKLEDSAMYFCASSGVGTSGGYTQYFGPGTRLTVL.

This clone was counted only a few times. In DNA form, the CDR3 reads TGTGCCAGCAGTGAAGGAGGGAACTATGGCTACACCTTC. Translating gives CASSEGGNYGYTF. The chain joins TRBV25-1 to TRBJ1-2; D remains ambiguous. V was trimmed by 2 bases and J by 2 bases, leaving 6 bases between them. The CDR3 is 13 residues long. Per germline, CDR1 MGHDK and CDR2 SYGVNS.

This clone turned up a few times. The chain combines TRBV7-2 with TRBJ2-3; 9 bases map to TRBD1. Germline values: CDR1 SGHTA, CDR2 FQGNSA. The CDR3 loop spans 15 amino acids. V shed 5 bases and J 6 bases; nucleotides not matched to a gene: 9. The CDR3 region has the DNA TGTGCCAGCAGCGTTTGGGACAGGGTCTACGATACGCAGTATTTT. Its protein product is CASSVWDRVYDTQYF.

This clone was found a few times. The rearrangement uses TRBV29-1 and TRBJ1-5; weak D call: TRBD1 (6 bases). The length of the CDR3 is 13 residues. Between the trimmed V and J ends, which lost 7 bases and 3 bases, there was a span of 13 bases. The germline V gene encodes CDR1 SQVTM and CDR2 ANQGSEA. The DNA for the CDR3 is TGCAGCGCCCGGGGGGGCAACAATCAGCCCCAGCATTTT. Its protein product is CSARGGNNQPQHF.

The chain employs TRBV19 and TRBJ1-1; maybe TRBD1 (6 bases). Germline values: CDR1 LNHDA, CDR2 SQIVND (reference sequence). Trimming shortened V by 5 bases and J by 5 bases, and 18 bases separated the two germline ends. The CDR3 sequence is 15 residues long. CDR3 bases: TGTGCCAGTAGTCTTTACCGGGGGGCGTGGACTGAAGCTTTCTTT. Its protein is CASSLYRGAWTEAFF.

This clone came up a few times. The chain recombines TRBV19 with TRBJ2-2; D might be TRBD1 (5 bases). Trimming took 1 base from V and 1 from J, leaving 19 bases between them. Germline CDR1 is LNHDA and CDR2 is SQIVND (reference sequence). The length of the CDR3 is 19 residues. CDR3 sequence reads: CASSIGQGLGKMNTGELFF. CDR3 coding DNA: TGTGCCAGTAGTATAGGGCAGGGTTTGGGAAAGATGAACACCGGGGAGCTGTTTTTT.

The chain joins TRBV4-1 to TRBJ2-7, with D maybe TRBD1 (5 bases). This CDR3 spans 13 amino acids. Germline V gene sequence: CDR1 MGHRA, CDR2 YSYEKL. Trimming removed 4 bases from V and 3 bases from J, with 10 bases in between. The CDR3 region is CASSRDSDYEQYF. The CDR3, as DNA: TGCGCCAGCAGCCGAGACAGTGACTACGAGCAGTACTTC.

This sequence joins TRBV30 and TRBJ1-6, with 7 positions matching TRBD1. CDR3 size: 13 residues. V shed 0 bases, J shed 13 bases, and the junction held 6 bases outside the gene matches. Germline CDR1 and CDR2: GTSNPN and SVGIG (reference sequence). The CDR3 DNA reads as TGTGCCTGGAGTGTGAGACAGGGCCGTCCCCTCCACTTT. Translation: CAWSVRQGRPLHF. Complete variable domain (other parts from reference TRBV30 and TRBJ1-6): SQTIHQWPATLVQPVGSPLSLECTVEGTSNPNLYWYRQAAGRGLQLLFYSVGIGQISSEVPQNLSASRPQDRQFILSSKKLLLSDSGFYLCAWSVRQGRPLHFGNGTRLTVT.